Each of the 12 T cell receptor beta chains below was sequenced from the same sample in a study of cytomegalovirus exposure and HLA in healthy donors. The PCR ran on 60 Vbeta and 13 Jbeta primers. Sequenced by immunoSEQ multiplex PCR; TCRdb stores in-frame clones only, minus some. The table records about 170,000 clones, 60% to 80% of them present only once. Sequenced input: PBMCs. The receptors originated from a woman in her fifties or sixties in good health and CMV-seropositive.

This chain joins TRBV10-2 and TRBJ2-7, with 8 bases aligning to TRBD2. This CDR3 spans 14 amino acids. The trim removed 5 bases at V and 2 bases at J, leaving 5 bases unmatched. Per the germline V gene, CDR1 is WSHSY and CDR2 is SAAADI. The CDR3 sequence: CASSPGGGTYEQYF. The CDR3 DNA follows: TGCGCCAGCAGTCCTGGCGGGGGGACCTACGAGCAGTACTTC.

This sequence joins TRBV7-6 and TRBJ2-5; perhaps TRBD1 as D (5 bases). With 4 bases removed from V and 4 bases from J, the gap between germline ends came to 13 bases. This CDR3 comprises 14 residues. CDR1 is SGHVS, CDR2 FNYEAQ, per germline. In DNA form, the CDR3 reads TGTGCCAGCAGCTCCCAGGGTCGATTAGAGACCCAGTACTTC. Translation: CASSSQGRLETQYF.

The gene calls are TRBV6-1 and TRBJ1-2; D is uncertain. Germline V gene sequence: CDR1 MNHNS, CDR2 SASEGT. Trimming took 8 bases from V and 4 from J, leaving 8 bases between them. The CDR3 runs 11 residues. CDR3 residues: CASEAFYGYTF. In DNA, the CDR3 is TGTGCCAGCGAGGCCTTCTATGGCTACACCTTC.

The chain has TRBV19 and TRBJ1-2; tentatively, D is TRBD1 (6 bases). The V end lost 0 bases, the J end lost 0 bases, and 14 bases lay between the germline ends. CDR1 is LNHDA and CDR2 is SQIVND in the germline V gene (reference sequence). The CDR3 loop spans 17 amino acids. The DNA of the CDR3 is TGTGCCAGTAGTATAGAGGGGACAAGCACCACTAACTATGGCTACACCTTC. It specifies CASSIEGTSTTNYGYTF.

In nucleotides, the CDR3 is TGTGCCAGCAGTTTGGGGGGGATTTCTAACTATGGCTACACCTTC. This encodes CASSLGGISNYGYTF. This sequence joins TRBV27 and TRBJ1-2; D possibly corresponds to TRBD1 (5 bases). The CDR3 length is 15 residues. The V gene lost 3 bases and the J gene lost 0 bases, with 11 bases spanning the gap. Looked up from germline, CDR1 is MNHEY and CDR2 is SMNVEV (reference sequence).

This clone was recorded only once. The CDR3 DNA sequence: TGTGCCAGCAGCTCGATGACAGGGGGCGCGGGTATAAGGAGCACTGAAGCTTTCTTT. This gives the protein CASSSMTGGAGIRSTEAFF. The chain combines TRBV14 with TRBJ1-1, with TRBD1 identical over 10 bases. This CDR3 contains 19 residues. The V gene's germline CDR1 is SGHDN and CDR2 FVKESK. V dropped 5 bases and J dropped 4; count of bases not matched to a gene: 19.

The CDR3 reads CASNPRWDRGMNTEAFF. CDR3 nucleotides: TGTGCCAGTAACCCCCGTTGGGATAGGGGTATGAACACTGAAGCTTTCTTT. The genes are TRBV19 and TRBJ1-1, with D perhaps matching TRBD1 (5 bases). Germline CDR1 and CDR2: LNHDA and SQIVND (reference sequence). This CDR3 comprises 17 residues. V was pared by 7 bases and J by 0 bases, with 21 bases between.

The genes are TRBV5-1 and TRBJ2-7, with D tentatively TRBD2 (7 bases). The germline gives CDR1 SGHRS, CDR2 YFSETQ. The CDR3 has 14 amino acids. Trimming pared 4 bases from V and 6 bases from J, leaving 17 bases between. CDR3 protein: CASSRTGGAAEQYF. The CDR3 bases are TGCGCCAGCAGCCGGACGGGGGGCGCGGCCGAGCAGTACTTC. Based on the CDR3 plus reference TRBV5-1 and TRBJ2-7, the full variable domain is KAGVTQTPRYLIKTRGQQVTLSCSPISGHRSVSWYQQTPGQGLQFLFEYFSETQRNKGNFPGRFSGRQFSNSRSEMNVSTLELGDSALYLCASSRTGGAAEQYFGPGTRLTVT.

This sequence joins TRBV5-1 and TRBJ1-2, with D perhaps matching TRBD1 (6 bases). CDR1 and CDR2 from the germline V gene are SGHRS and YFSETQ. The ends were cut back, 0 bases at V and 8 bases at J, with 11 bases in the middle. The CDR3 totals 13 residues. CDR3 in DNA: TGCGCCAGCAGCTTGGTGGACAGACAAGGCTACACCTTC. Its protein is CASSLVDRQGYTF. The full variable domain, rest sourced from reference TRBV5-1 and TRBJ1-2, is KAGVTQTPRYLIKTRGQQVTLSCSPISGHRSVSWYQQTPGQGLQFLFEYFSETQRNKGNFPGRFSGRQFSNSRSEMNVSTLELGDSALYLCASSLVDRQGYTFGSGTRLTVV.

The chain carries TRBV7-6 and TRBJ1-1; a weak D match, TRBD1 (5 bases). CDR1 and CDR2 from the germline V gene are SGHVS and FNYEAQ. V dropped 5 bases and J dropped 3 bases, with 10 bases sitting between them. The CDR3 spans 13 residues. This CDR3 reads CASSQWGDTEAFF. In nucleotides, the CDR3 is TGTGCCAGCAGCCAATGGGGGGACACTGAAGCTTTCTTT.

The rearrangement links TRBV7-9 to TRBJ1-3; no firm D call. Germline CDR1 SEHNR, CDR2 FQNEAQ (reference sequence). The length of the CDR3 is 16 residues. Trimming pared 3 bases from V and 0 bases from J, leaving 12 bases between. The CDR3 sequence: CASSFSGGSSGNTIYF. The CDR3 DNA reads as TGTGCCAGCAGCTTTTCTGGCGGGAGCTCTGGAAACACCATATATTTT. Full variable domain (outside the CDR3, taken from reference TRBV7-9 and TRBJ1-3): DTGVSQNPRHKITKRGQNVTFRCDPISEHNRLYWYRQTLGQGPEFLTYFQNEAQLEKSRLLSDRFSAERPKGSFSTLEIQRTEQGDSAMYLCASSFSGGSSGNTIYFGEGSWLTVV.

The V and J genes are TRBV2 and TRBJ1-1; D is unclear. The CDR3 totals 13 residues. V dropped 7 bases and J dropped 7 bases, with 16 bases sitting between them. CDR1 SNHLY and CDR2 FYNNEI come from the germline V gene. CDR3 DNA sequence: TGTGCCAGCACCGGATCGGGATATAATGAAGCTTTCTTT. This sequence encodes CASTGSGYNEAFF.